Presented here are 27 T cell receptor beta chains from one specimen sequenced in a study of shared clonotypes between healthy human individuals. Using immunoSEQ multiplex PCR, the repertoire was profiled, and TCRdb retains in-frame clones only, with some absent. The table records about 490,000 clones, 81% of them present only once. The sample consisted of PBMCs. These receptors originate from a woman between 40 and 50 years old in good health. Some clones in this sample may be carry-over from other donors' samples.

The chain combines TRBV28 with TRBJ1-4, with D unresolved. CDR1 is MDHEN, CDR2 SYDVKM, per germline. Trimming took off 2 bases at V and 8 bases at J, with 9 bases between the two ends. The CDR3 length is 13 residues. CDR3 in DNA: TGTGCCAGCAGTTTAGGAGTAGAGGAAAAACTGTTTTTT. Its translation: CASSLGVEEKLFF.

The J gene is TRBJ2-3, the V gene TRBV4-3; 9 bases agree with TRBD2. The CDR3 has 17 residues. CDR1 is LGHNA, CDR2 YSLEER, per germline. The junction had 7 bases not matched to a gene; V was cut back by 2 bases and J by 1 base. CDR3 nucleotides: TGCGCCAGCAGCCAAAAAGGGGCTAGCGGGGGCACAGATACGCAGTATTTT. Translation: CASSQKGASGGTDTQYF.

The J gene is TRBJ2-7, the V gene TRBV19; D possibly corresponds to TRBD1 (5 bases). V lost 4 bases, J lost 7 bases, and 14 bases lay in between. Looked up from germline, CDR1 is LNHDA and CDR2 is SQIVND (reference sequence). The length of the CDR3 is 13 residues. The CDR3 region has the DNA TGTGCCAGTAGTAGGACACAATCAAGGGAGCAGTACTTC. Translating it yields CASSRTQSREQYF.

About this clone itself: This likely came from a read error, as a far larger clone is one base away. Other DNA sequences in the sample encode the same CDR3. The chain uses TRBV25-1 and TRBJ1-1, with unresolved D. CDR3 length equals 15 residues. The germline CDR1 and CDR2 sequences are MGHDK and SYGVNS. The CDR3 DNA is TGCGCCAGCAGTGAATGGAATCTGGGTTCCACTGAAGCTTTCTTT. Its translation: CASSEWNLGSTEAFF.

This clone was counted only a few times. This chain joins TRBV11-2 and TRBJ1-3; no definite D call. V lost 0 bases and J 0 bases, leaving 12 bases between the germline ends. The CDR3 has 17 residues. Germline assignment: CDR1 SGHAT and CDR2 FQNNGV. CDR3 nucleotide sequence: TGTGCCAGCAGCTTAGATGGGTGGCAGGCCTCTGGAAACACCATATATTTT. It specifies CASSLDGWQASGNTIYF.

Concerning this clone: A far larger clone is only one base removed, so a read error is likely. Additional DNA sequences in this sample encode the identical CDR3. The gene calls are TRBV1 and TRBJ1-1. TRBV1 is designated a pseudogene. This CDR3 has 15 residues. The CDR3 reads CTSSQEDRENTEAFF. The CDR3 region has the DNA TGCACCAGCAGCCAAGAAGATAGGGAGAACACTGAAGCTTTCTTT.

The J gene is TRBJ1-2, the V gene TRBV28; TRBD1 aligns across 8 bases. J gave up 4 bases and V 7 bases, and 5 bases lay outside the gene matches. The CDR3 has 13 residues. Germline V gene sequence: CDR1 MDHEN, CDR2 SYDVKM. The CDR3 is CASNQGAVYGYTF. The CDR3 nucleotides read TGTGCCAGCAACCAGGGGGCTGTCTATGGCTACACCTTC.

The chain uses TRBV5-4 and TRBJ1-1; 9 bases line up with TRBD1. V dropped 2 bases and J dropped 6; count of bases not matched to a gene: 14. The germline V gene has CDR1 SGHNT and CDR2 YYREEE (reference sequence). The CDR3 consists of 17 residues. The CDR3 sequence is CASSFHSRTGGFAEAFF. In DNA, the CDR3 is TGTGCCAGCAGCTTCCATTCGCGCACAGGGGGCTTTGCTGAAGCTTTCTTT.

Details on this clone: This likely reflects a read error, since a far larger clone is one base away. V and J are TRBV4-1 and TRBJ2-3; 7 bases agree with TRBD2. The germline gives CDR1 MGHRA, CDR2 YSYEKL. V shed 2 bases and J 4 bases; nucleotides not matched to a gene: 12. The CDR3 runs 17 residues. In DNA, the CDR3 is TGCGCCAGCAGCCAATTATGGACTGGCGGGAGCGCAGATACGCAGTATTTT. Its translation: CASSQLWTGGSADTQYF.

The genes are TRBV5-4 and TRBJ2-7; 8 nucleotides match TRBD1. This CDR3 has 16 residues. Germline loops: CDR1 SGHNT, CDR2 YYREEE (reference sequence). The V gene end was trimmed by 3 bases and the J gene end by 2 bases; junction bases not matched to a gene: 10. The CDR3 region has the DNA TGTGCCAGCAGCTCGGGTACTCGACAGGGGACCTACGAGCAGTACTTC. Translated: CASSSGTRQGTYEQYF.

The chain is built from TRBV10-3 and TRBJ1-3; D is ambiguous. The CDR3 is 14 residues long. V lost 11 bases, J lost 0 bases, and 14 bases lay in between. Germline lookup yields CDR1 ENHRY and CDR2 SYGVKD. CDR3 DNA sequence: TGTGCCGTCGGCAGCGGATCCTCTGGAAACACCATATATTTT. Translated: CAVGSGSSGNTIYF.

The V gene is TRBV29-1, the J gene TRBJ2-1; tentative D call: TRBD1 (6 bases). Germline V lookup: CDR1 SQVTM, CDR2 ANQGSEA. Trimming took 2 bases from V and 1 from J, leaving 9 bases between them. The CDR3 has 14 residues. The CDR3 region has the DNA TGCAGCGTTGAAAAGGGGGTATCCTACAATGAGCAGTTCTTC. Protein product: CSVEKGVSYNEQFF.

A remark on this clone: One end of the junction varies from germline; a read error may be responsible. The chain uses TRBV7-7 and TRBJ2-5; D not certain. There are 13 residues in the CDR3. CDR1 SSHAT and CDR2 FNYEAQ come from the germline V gene (reference sequence). This chain's CDR3 is CASSLTYQETQYF. The CDR3 region has the DNA TGTGCTAGCAGCTTAACATACCAAGAGACCCAGTACTTC.

This clone has just one count. A read error is the likely source, as a far larger clone sits one nucleotide away. Other DNA sequences of this sample code for an identical CDR3. The J gene is TRBJ2-7, the V gene TRBV5-1; 8 bases line up with TRBD1. Germline CDR1 is SGHRS and CDR2 is YFSETQ. Trimming cost V 6 bases and J 5 bases; bases outside gene matches: 7. CDR3 size: 13 residues. The CDR3 DNA reads as TGCGCCAGCAACCTGCAGGGGGCAAACGAGCAGTACTTC. Amino acid sequence: CASNLQGANEQYF.

The chain's CDR3 is CASVQGANTGELFF. CDR3 nucleotide sequence: TGCGCCAGCGTCCAGGGTGCGAACACCGGGGAGCTGTTTTTT. This chain connects TRBV5-1 to TRBJ2-2; possible D gene TRBD1, 5 bases. Germline lookup yields CDR1 SGHRS and CDR2 YFSETQ. CDR3 length equals 14 residues. Trimming shortened V by 7 bases and J by 0 bases, and 10 bases separated the two germline ends.

The chain has TRBV10-1 and TRBJ2-1, with unresolved D. Germline CDR1 and CDR2: WNHNN and SYGVQD (reference sequence). Trimming removed 5 bases from V and 5 bases from J, with 7 bases in between. The CDR3 covers 12 residues. The CDR3 sequence is CASSTVNNEQFF. Written as DNA, the CDR3 is TGCGCCAGCAGTACGGTAAACAATGAGCAGTTCTTC.

V is TRBV7-3 and J is TRBJ2-3; 8 positions agree with TRBD2. Germline CDR1 reads SGHTA; CDR2 reads FQGTGA. V was pared by 4 bases and J by 4 bases, with 4 bases of the junction left unmatched. This CDR3 is 14 amino acids long. CDR3 amino acids: CASSYSGSPDTQYF. Written as DNA, the CDR3 is TGTGCCAGCAGCTACAGCGGGAGTCCAGATACGCAGTATTTT.

The table lists this clone with a count of one. This probably arose from a read error, given a far larger clone one base away. Distinct nucleotide sequences in the sample also encode this CDR3. The chain links TRBV7-9 to TRBJ2-2; 7 bases agree with TRBD2. The CDR3 runs 17 residues. Looked up from germline, CDR1 is SEHNR and CDR2 is FQNEAQ (reference sequence). V gave up 4 bases and J gave up 1 base; unmatched junction bases: 9. CDR3 bases: TGTGCCAGCAGCTCCACTCGGACTAGTGGGAACACCGGGGAGCTGTTTTTT. Protein sequence: CASSSTRTSGNTGELFF.

This clone appeared many times. This chain connects TRBV28 to TRBJ2-7; 7 positions agree with TRBD2. V dropped 5 bases and J dropped 2; count of bases not matched to a gene: 6. Germline V gene lookup returns CDR1 MDHEN and CDR2 SYDVKM. This CDR3 is 14 amino acids long. This chain's CDR3 is CASSPLAGTYEQYF. CDR3 DNA sequence: TGTGCCAGCAGTCCATTAGCGGGTACCTACGAGCAGTACTTC.

Turning to this clone: A far bigger clonotype differs at one base, so this is likely a read error. This CDR3 is also generated by other DNA sequences in the sample. The chain uses TRBV5-4 and TRBJ1-2; D might be TRBD1 (5 bases). Germline V gene sequence: CDR1 SGHNT, CDR2 YYREEE (reference sequence). This CDR3 has 11 amino acids. V was pared by 0 bases and J by 8 bases, with 5 bases between. DNA of the CDR3: TGTGCCAGCAGCTTGGGGGGGGGCTACACCTTC. Protein: CASSLGGGYTF. Variable domain in full (rest from reference TRBV5-4 and TRBJ1-2): ETGVTQSPTHLIKTRGQQVTLRCSSQSGHNTVSWYQQALGQGPQFIFQYYREEENGRGNFPPRFSGLQFPNYSSELNVNALELDDSALYLCASSLGGGYTFGSGTRLTVV.

The V call is TRBV5-4, the J call TRBJ2-1; a possible D gene is TRBD2 (5 bases). The CDR3 is 15 amino acids. Between the trimmed V and J ends, which lost 5 bases and 6 bases, there was a span of 18 bases. Germline CDR1 SGHNT, CDR2 YYREEE (reference sequence). In nucleotides, the CDR3 is TGTGCCAGCAGTACAAGATCCGGACTCACCAATGAGCAGTTCTTC. Amino acid sequence: CASSTRSGLTNEQFF.

The chain links TRBV5-6 to TRBJ2-7, with a possible D match to TRBD2 (5 bases). Trimming stripped 3 bases from V and 0 bases from J, with 16 bases between. The CDR3 has 16 amino acids. CDR1 and CDR2 (germline): SGHDT, YYEEEE. CDR3 sequence reads: CASSSIIPSSSYEQYF. CDR3 bases: TGTGCCAGCAGCTCGATTATCCCTAGCTCCTCCTACGAGCAGTACTTC.

This clone was picked up many times. The chain employs TRBV28 and TRBJ2-2, with a possible D match to TRBD2 (5 bases). Germline CDR1 reads MDHEN; CDR2 reads SYDVKM. CDR3 length: 16 residues. The V end was cut by 3 bases, the J end by 1 base, with 12 bases between. The CDR3 DNA follows: TGTGCCAGCAGTTTTTTACGAGGGCGGAACACCGGGGAGCTGTTTTTT. Translating gives CASSFLRGRNTGELFF.

The chain couples TRBV4-3 to TRBJ2-3, with no clear D. The CDR3 sequence is 14 residues long. V lost 0 bases, J lost 5 bases, and 9 bases lay in between. Germline loops: CDR1 LGHNA, CDR2 YSLEER. CDR3 protein: CASSQDRPGDTQYF. CDR3 sequence (DNA): TGCGCCAGCAGCCAAGACCGTCCGGGAGATACGCAGTATTTT.

The V and J genes are TRBV7-2 and TRBJ1-5; tentatively, D is TRBD1 (5 bases). The V end was cut by 5 bases, the J end by 4 bases, with 15 bases between. This CDR3 is 15 amino acids long. Per the germline V gene, CDR1 is SGHTA and CDR2 is FQGNSA. The CDR3 spells CASSQNGGGNQPQHF. Written as DNA, the CDR3 is TGTGCCAGCAGCCAAAACGGGGGGGGTAATCAGCCCCAGCATTTT.

The chain carries TRBV5-1 and TRBJ2-2; 8 bases line up with TRBD1. Germline V gives CDR1 SGHRS, CDR2 YFSETQ. With V trimmed by 4 bases and J by 1 base, 6 bases remained unmatched. The CDR3 is 16 residues long. The CDR3 bases are TGCGCCAGCAGCATACAGGGGGACCTGAACACCGGGGAGCTGTTTTTT. This translates into CASSIQGDLNTGELFF. The entire variable domain, with the rest obtained from reference TRBV5-1 and TRBJ2-2, is as follows: KAGVTQTPRYLIKTRGQQVTLSCSPISGHRSVSWYQQTPGQGLQFLFEYFSETQRNKGNFPGRFSGRQFSNSRSEMNVSTLELGDSALYLCASSIQGDLNTGELFFGEGSRLTVL.

This clone was counted many times. The rearrangement links TRBV18 to TRBJ2-1; 10 bases line up with TRBD1. CDR1 is KGHSH, CDR2 LQKENI, per germline. The CDR3 has 15 amino acids. J gave up 5 bases and V 1 base, and 2 bases lay outside the gene matches. CDR3 amino acids: CASSPRQGANNEQFF. CDR3 bases: TGTGCCAGCTCACCACGACAGGGGGCCAACAATGAGCAGTTCTTC.